The 12 T cell receptor beta chains given below trace back to one sample, sequenced in a study of blood T cells in healthy people across ages. A second PCR of 7 to 11 cycles used a sample-barcoded 5' primer and a J-beta primer mix. TCRdb reprocessed the 5' RACE reads with MiXCR, giving one entry per CDR3 protein. The data hold around 710,000 distinct CDR3 sequences, with roughly 43% observed a single time. Sequenced material: blood. The receptors were sampled from a woman aged 60-75 years in good health.

The V call is TRBV14, the J call TRBJ2-3, with TRBD1 as a possible D gene (5 bases). Germline V gene sequence: CDR1 SGHDN, CDR2 FVKESK. Trimming left V 4 bases short and J 1 base short, with 15 bases between. This CDR3 comprises 16 residues. The CDR3 nucleotides are TGTGCCAGCAGCCCTCAGGGCGGAACCCGCACAGATACGCAGTATTTT. This gives the protein CASSPQGGTRTDTQYF.

Regarding this clonotype: Relative to the germline gene, one junction end is altered; a read error may explain this. The chain uses TRBV7-3 and TRBJ2-6; possible D gene TRBD1, 5 bases. This CDR3 contains 14 residues. Germline V CDR1 and CDR2: SGHTA, FQGTGA. The CDR3 loop is CASSGQSGANVLNF. DNA of the CDR3: TGTGCCAGCAGCGGACAATCTGGGGCCAACGTCCTGAATTTC.

V gene TRBV20-1 combines with J gene TRBJ1-1; D gene uncertain. The CDR3 is 14 amino acids. V was cut by 2 bases and J by 3 bases, with 13 bases left in between. The germline CDR1 and CDR2 sequences are DFQATT and SNEGSKA (reference sequence). DNA for the CDR3: TGCAGTGCTAGATCGTGGGTTGGGGACACTGAAGCTTTCTTT. This codes for CSARSWVGDTEAFF.

This clonotype turned up a few times. The chain couples TRBV5-1 to TRBJ1-2; no definite D call. The CDR3 extends over 14 amino acids. Germline V gene data show CDR1 as SGHRS and CDR2 as YFSETQ. Trimming shortened V by 0 bases and J by 4 bases, and 10 bases separated the two germline ends. CDR3 protein: CASSLEKGGYGYTF. The CDR3 DNA reads TGCGCCAGCAGCTTGGAAAAAGGAGGCTATGGCTACACCTTC. Full variable domain (remainder filled in from reference TRBV5-1 and TRBJ1-2): KAGVTQTPRYLIKTRGQQVTLSCSPISGHRSVSWYQQTPGQGLQFLFEYFSETQRNKGNFPGRFSGRQFSNSRSEMNVSTLELGDSALYLCASSLEKGGYGYTFGSGTRLTVV.

This clonotype came up a few times. V and J are TRBV6-4 and TRBJ1-2, with a weak D call TRBD1 (5 bases). V lost 0 bases, J lost 3 bases, and 11 bases lay in between. The germline gives CDR1 MRHNA, CDR2 SNTAGT. The CDR3 runs to 15 residues. The CDR3 is CASSDSGAADYGYTF. The DNA of the CDR3 is TGTGCCAGCAGTGACTCCGGGGCGGCGGACTATGGCTACACCTTC.

This clonotype was picked up a small number of times. The rearrangement joins TRBV4-3 to TRBJ1-1; weak D call: TRBD1 (6 bases). Deletions cut 3 bases from V and 0 bases from J, with 20 bases between. This CDR3 is 18 amino acids long. Germline V gene sequence: CDR1 LGHNA, CDR2 YSLEER. CDR3 coding DNA: TGCGCCAGCAGCCACCGAAACCGCTTAGGGGGGATGAACACTGAAGCTTTCTTT. Its protein is CASSHRNRLGGMNTEAFF.

J is TRBJ2-1 and V is TRBV2; TRBD1 or TRBD2 may be the D gene (5 bases each). CDR3 length: 16 amino acids. Trimming removed 2 bases at V and 1 base at J, with 12 bases between. Germline CDR1 reads SNHLY; CDR2 reads FYNNEI. The CDR3 here is CASSERDGSSYNEQFF. The CDR3 coding sequence is TGTGCCAGCAGTGAAAGGGACGGGTCTTCCTACAATGAGCAGTTCTTC.

The chain couples TRBV4-2 to TRBJ2-2, with D perhaps TRBD1 (6 bases). The length of the CDR3 is 16 residues. V was pared by 5 bases and J by 2 bases, with 15 bases between. Germline CDR1 reads LGHNA; CDR2 reads YNFKEQ. The CDR3 sequence is CASSAGAGTNTGELFF. CDR3 sequence (DNA): TGTGCCAGCAGCGCGGGCGCCGGGACAAACACCGGGGAGCTGTTTTTT.

This clonotype was recorded a few times. This chain joins TRBV9 and TRBJ2-1, with 8 bases identical to TRBD2. V lost 1 base, J lost 3 bases, and 3 bases stayed unmatched. In germline, CDR1 is SGDLS, CDR2 YYNGEE. The CDR3 runs to 15 residues. CDR3 sequence: CASSVTGGNYNEQFF. The CDR3 DNA follows: TGTGCCAGCAGCGTAACGGGGGGGAACTACAATGAGCAGTTCTTC. The whole variable domain, filled in from reference TRBV9 and TRBJ2-1, reads DSGVTQTPKHLITATGQRVTLRCSPRSGDLSVYWYQQSLDQGLQFLIQYYNGEERAKGNILERFSAQQFPDLHSELNLSSLELGDSALYFCASSVTGGNYNEQFFGPGTRLTVL.

This clonotype occurred many times. V is TRBV14 and J is TRBJ2-3, with D unresolved. The CDR3 covers 13 residues. With 4 bases removed from V and 1 base from J, the gap between germline ends came to 6 bases. Germline V gene sequence: CDR1 SGHDN, CDR2 FVKESK. CDR3: CASSPLGTDTQYF. CDR3 nucleotides: TGTGCCAGCAGCCCTTTGGGCACAGATACGCAGTATTTT. The complete variable domain, with remaining parts taken from reference TRBV14 and TRBJ2-3, reads EAGVTQFPSHSVIEKGQTVTLRCDPISGHDNLYWYRRVMGKEIKFLLHFVKESKQDESGMPNNRFLAERTGGTYSTLKVQPAELEDSGVYFCASSPLGTDTQYFGPGTRLTVL.

This clonotype occurred a few times. This chain connects TRBV6-6 to TRBJ2-5, with D possibly matching TRBD2 (5 bases). The CDR3 has 14 amino acids. Trimming took 5 bases from V and 4 from J, leaving 14 bases between them. The germline V gene encodes CDR1 MNHNY and CDR2 SVGAGI (reference sequence). CDR3 in DNA: TGTGCCAGCAGTGACGGCCGGGAAAGAGAGACCCAGTACTTC. This encodes CASSDGRERETQYF.

This clonotype has a handful of counts. The V gene is TRBV7-2, the J gene TRBJ2-5; 10 bases map to TRBD1. J gave up 5 bases and V 2 bases, and 14 bases lay outside the gene matches. Germline V CDR1 and CDR2: SGHTA, FQGNSA. This CDR3 is 18 amino acids long. The CDR3 bases are TGTGCCAGCAGCTTATCCGGGACAGGGGACATCCCCGGTGAGACCCAGTACTTC. Amino acid sequence: CASSLSGTGDIPGETQYF.